This passage covers 20 T cell receptor beta chains from one sample sequenced in a study of radiotherapy plus CTLA-4 blockade in lung cancer. Assay used: immunoSEQ multiplex PCR; TCRdb lists only in-frame clones, some missing. The sample shows some 94,000 clones, around 80% of them seen only once. This material consisted of peripheral blood, taken from a patient treated with radiotherapy plus ipilimumab. The receptors shown here come from a human donor with non-small cell lung cancer that progressed on radiotherapy plus ipilimumab.

The chain combines TRBV18 with TRBJ2-1, with 7 nucleotides matching TRBD2. V lost 4 bases, J lost 0 bases, and 0 bases stayed unmatched. CDR1 and CDR2 from the germline V gene are KGHSH and LQKENI. CDR3 size: 14 residues. The DNA of the CDR3 is TGTGCCAGCTCACGCGGGAGCTCCTACAATGAGCAGTTCTTC. Amino acid sequence: CASSRGSSYNEQFF.

This clone appeared once. The V and J genes are TRBV11-2 and TRBJ1-4; D possibly corresponds to TRBD1 (6 bases). V dropped 4 bases and J dropped 4 bases, with 16 bases sitting between them. CDR3 length equals 16 residues. Germline values: CDR1 SGHAT, CDR2 FQNNGV. The CDR3 region is CASSSRPGGLNEKLFF. CDR3 sequence (DNA): TGTGCCAGCAGCTCTCGGCCTGGGGGCCTTAATGAAAAACTGTTTTTT.

This chain joins TRBV7-8 and TRBJ2-7; 7 bases agree with TRBD2. V lost 5 bases, J lost 6 bases, and 7 bases stayed unmatched. CDR3 length equals 13 residues. The germline CDR1 and CDR2 sequences are SGHVS and FQNEAQ. The CDR3 nucleotides are TGTGCCAGCAGCGACAGACTAGCCGGCGAGCAGTACTTC. Translated, it gives CASSDRLAGEQYF.

This clone was recorded once. V is TRBV11-2 and J is TRBJ1-2; D uncertain. The CDR3 spans 16 residues. Per germline, CDR1 SGHAT and CDR2 FQNNGV. Trimming took off 2 bases at V and 3 bases at J, with 16 bases between the two ends. The CDR3 here is CASSLNARPKYYGYTF. The DNA for the CDR3 is TGTGCCAGCAGCTTAAACGCCAGACCGAAATACTATGGCTACACCTTC.

The chain combines TRBV10-3 with TRBJ2-5, with D possibly TRBD1 on 6 matching bases. This CDR3 spans 14 amino acids. Trimming removed 6 bases from V and 1 base from J, with 12 bases in between. Germline assignment: CDR1 ENHRY and CDR2 SYGVKD. The CDR3 loop is CAISNSQGQETQYF. In nucleotides, the CDR3 is TGTGCCATCAGCAATTCACAGGGCCAAGAGACCCAGTACTTC.

The chain joins TRBV7-6 to TRBJ2-6; TRBD1 matches at 9 bases. The CDR3 length is 16 residues. J lost 3 bases, V lost 5 bases, and 5 bases had no gene match. Germline values: CDR1 SGHVS, CDR2 FNYEAQ. CDR3 protein: CASSRTGGSGANVLTF. CDR3 bases: TGTGCCAGCAGCCGTACAGGGGGCAGTGGGGCCAACGTCCTGACTTTC.

The chain employs TRBV12-5 and TRBJ2-2; 8 bases are shared with TRBD1. Germline CDR1 reads LGHNT; CDR2 reads FRNRAP. The V gene end was trimmed by 6 bases and the J gene end by 4 bases; junction bases not matched to a gene: 13. This CDR3 spans 17 amino acids. The CDR3 is CASGPAPTGVPTGELFF. CDR3 coding DNA: TGTGCTAGTGGACCAGCCCCGACAGGGGTTCCCACCGGGGAGCTGTTTTTT.

This chain links TRBV6-5 with TRBJ2-2; D gene uncertain. Germline V gene sequence: CDR1 MNHEY, CDR2 SVGAGI. Between the trimmed V and J ends, which lost 6 bases and 2 bases, there was a span of 7 bases. This CDR3 is built from 13 residues. This chain's CDR3 is CASSVTNTGELFF. The CDR3 nucleotides read TGTGCCAGCAGCGTCACAAACACCGGGGAGCTGTTTTTT.

This rearrangement joins TRBV27 to TRBJ1-5, with a possible D match to TRBD1 (6 bases). Per germline, CDR1 MNHEY and CDR2 SMNVEV (reference sequence). This CDR3 contains 16 residues. Trimming removed 5 bases from V and 2 bases from J, with 16 bases in between. CDR3 residues: CASSARTVTGNQPQHF. Here the CDR3 DNA reads TGTGCCAGCAGTGCGAGGACAGTCACGGGCAATCAGCCCCAGCATTTT.

The genes are TRBV30 and TRBJ2-5; D may be TRBD2 (7 bases). Deletions cut 8 bases from V and 4 bases from J, with 14 bases between. Germline CDR1 is GTSNPN and CDR2 is SVGIG (reference sequence). The CDR3 consists of 12 residues. CDR3 in amino acids: CAESRGGETQYF. In DNA, the CDR3 is TGTGCCGAGAGTAGGGGGGGAGAGACCCAGTACTTC. The whole variable domain, remainder taken from reference TRBV30 and TRBJ2-5, is SQTIHQWPATLVQPVGSPLSLECTVEGTSNPNLYWYRQAAGRGLQLLFYSVGIGQISSEVPQNLSASRPQDRQFILSSKKLLLSDSGFYLCAESRGGETQYFGPGTRLLVL.

This chain connects TRBV7-8 to TRBJ1-1; no clear D gene. This CDR3 is built from 13 residues. Trimming took off 0 bases at V and 3 bases at J, with 5 bases between the two ends. In germline, CDR1 is SGHVS, CDR2 FQNEAQ. CDR3 residues: CASSLALDTEAFF. For the CDR3, the DNA is TGTGCCAGCAGCTTAGCCCTCGACACTGAAGCTTTCTTT. Full variable domain (rest looked up from reference TRBV7-8 and TRBJ1-1): GAGVSQSPRYKVAKRGQDVALRCDPISGHVSLFWYQQALGQGPEFLTYFQNEAQLDKSGLPSDRFFAERPEGSVSTLKIQRTQQEDSAVYLCASSLALDTEAFFGQGTRLTVV.

V is TRBV9 and J is TRBJ2-5; TRBD2 matches at 16 bases. The CDR3 is 17 residues long. The V gene's germline CDR1 is SGDLS and CDR2 YYNGEE. The V segment lost 4 bases and the J segment 4 bases; nucleotides outside the gene matches: 7. DNA for the CDR3: TGTGCCAGCAGCCCTGGGACTAGCGGGAGGGCCGCAGAGACCCAGTACTTC. Protein: CASSPGTSGRAAETQYF.

The rearrangement uses TRBV7-6 and TRBJ1-5; TRBD1 aligns across 10 bases. V was pared by 5 bases and J by 0 bases, with 7 bases of the junction left unmatched. The CDR3 loop spans 17 amino acids. In germline, CDR1 is SGHVS, CDR2 FNYEAQ. As DNA, the CDR3 is TGTGCCAGCAGCCCGGGACAGGGGTTAAATAGCAATCAGCCCCAGCATTTT. Translation gives CASSPGQGLNSNQPQHF. Variable domain in full (rest from reference TRBV7-6 and TRBJ1-5): GAGVSQSPRYKVTKRGQDVALRCDPISGHVSLYWYRQALGQGPEFLTYFNYEAQQDKSGLPNDRFSAERPEGSISTLTIQRTEQRDSAMYRCASSPGQGLNSNQPQHFGDGTRLSIL.

The genes are TRBV7-9 and TRBJ2-2; weak D call: TRBD2 (6 bases). Trimming removed 0 bases at V and 3 bases at J, with 11 bases between. CDR3 size: 16 residues. CDR1 and CDR2 (germline): SEHNR, FQNEAQ (reference sequence). The CDR3, as DNA: TGTGCCAGCAGCTTAGCAGGGAGGAGTTACACCGGGGAGCTGTTTTTT. Translated, it gives CASSLAGRSYTGELFF.

The gene calls are TRBV9 and TRBJ2-5; TRBD1 aligns across 7 bases. V lost 3 bases and J lost 0; bases outside the gene matches: 2. The CDR3 runs 14 residues. The V gene's germline CDR1 is SGDLS and CDR2 YYNGEE. CDR3 in amino acids: CASSGDSDQETQYF. The CDR3 DNA follows: TGTGCCAGCAGCGGGGACAGTGACCAAGAGACCCAGTACTTC.

The chain carries TRBV30 and TRBJ2-1, with D tentatively TRBD1 (6 bases). CDR3 length: 14 residues. V lost 7 bases, J lost 2 bases, and 15 bases lay in between. The germline CDR1 and CDR2 sequences are GTSNPN and SVGIG (reference sequence). As DNA, the CDR3 is TGTGCCTCCGCAGCAGGGGAAGCCTACAATGAGCAGTTCTTC. Amino acids: CASAAGEAYNEQFF. The complete variable domain, with remaining parts taken from reference TRBV30 and TRBJ2-1, reads SQTIHQWPATLVQPVGSPLSLECTVEGTSNPNLYWYRQAAGRGLQLLFYSVGIGQISSEVPQNLSASRPQDRQFILSSKKLLLSDSGFYLCASAAGEAYNEQFFGPGTRLTVL.

This sequence joins TRBV6-6 and TRBJ2-3; D is ambiguous. CDR3 length: 13 residues. The germline V gene encodes CDR1 MNHNY and CDR2 SVGAGI (reference sequence). V was clipped by 2 bases and J by 2 bases, with 5 bases between them. CDR3 sequence reads: CASSYRATDTQYF. CDR3 bases: TGTGCCAGCAGTTACCGAGCCACAGATACGCAGTATTTT.

The rearrangement joins TRBV12-5 to TRBJ2-3; 8 positions agree with TRBD2. V gave up 5 bases and J gave up 0 bases; unmatched junction bases: 7. Looked up from germline, CDR1 is LGHNT and CDR2 is FRNRAP. CDR3 length equals 16 residues. The CDR3 sequence: CASGPQLAASTDTQYF. CDR3 nucleotides: TGTGCTAGTGGTCCCCAACTAGCGGCTAGCACAGATACGCAGTATTTT. Looking up the rest from reference TRBV12-5 and TRBJ2-3 gives the full variable domain: DARVTQTPRHKVTEMGQEVTMRCQPILGHNTVFWYRQTMMQGLELLAYFRNRAPLDDSGMPKDRFSAEMPDATLATLKIQPSEPRDSAVYFCASGPQLAASTDTQYFGPGTRLTVL.

Remarks on this clone: Other DNA sequences in this specimen translate into the identical CDR3. The chain links TRBV11-3 to TRBJ2-1, with D perhaps TRBD2 (6 bases). The germline V gene has CDR1 SGHNT and CDR2 YENEEA. The V gene lost 5 bases and the J gene lost 0 bases, with 11 bases spanning the gap. The CDR3 is 15 residues long. This CDR3 is CASSLGGSSYNEQFF. CDR3 in DNA: TGTGCCAGCAGCCTGGGGGGTAGCTCCTACAATGAGCAGTTCTTC. The whole variable domain, remainder taken from reference TRBV11-3 and TRBJ2-1, is EAGVVQSPRYKIIEKKQPVAFWCNPISGHNTLYWYLQNLGQGPELLIRYENEEAVDDSQLPKDRFSAERLKGVDSTLKIQPAELGDSAVYLCASSLGGSSYNEQFFGPGTRLTVL.

The chain joins TRBV2 to TRBJ1-2, with D possibly matching TRBD1 (5 bases). Trimming took 3 bases from V and 5 from J, leaving 10 bases between them. This CDR3 region has 13 residues. CDR1 SNHLY and CDR2 FYNNEI come from the germline V gene. For the CDR3, the DNA is TGTGCCAGCAGTGACGGGGCAGTGTATGGCTACACCTTC. It yields the protein CASSDGAVYGYTF.